What follows is one TCR beta chain and its context. Its antigen remains unidentified. The junction does not match germline at one end; this may be a read error. This record comes from a study of cytomegalovirus exposure and HLA in healthy donors. Study conclusions and caveats: In a later analysis, HLA-associated beta chains showed higher expansion and lower generation probabilities than comparable chains. Most TCR sequences showed up rarely, but some public TCRs showed up in many donors. As a later analysis revealed, the rate of TCR association differed by HLA locus, with DRB1 most and HLA-C fewest.

Germline loops: CDR1 MGHRA, CDR2 YSYEKL. The CDR3 loop spans 12 amino acids. The PCR had 60 Vbeta and 13 Jbeta primers. The method was immunoSEQ multiplex PCR; TCRdb's version includes in-frame clones alone and lacks a portion of them. The data contain 140,000 to 150,000 clones, about three quarters of them seen just once; the ten biggest clones take up 1.8%. Sequenced material: PBMCs. This chain uses TRBV4-1 with TRBJ2-1, with a tentative D call TRBD1 (6 bases). This TCR was recovered from a middle-aged man in good health and CMV-seronegative. The DNA of the CDR3 is TGCGCCAGCAGCCAACCATACAGGGAGCAGCTCTTC. Amino acid sequence: CASSQPYREQLF.